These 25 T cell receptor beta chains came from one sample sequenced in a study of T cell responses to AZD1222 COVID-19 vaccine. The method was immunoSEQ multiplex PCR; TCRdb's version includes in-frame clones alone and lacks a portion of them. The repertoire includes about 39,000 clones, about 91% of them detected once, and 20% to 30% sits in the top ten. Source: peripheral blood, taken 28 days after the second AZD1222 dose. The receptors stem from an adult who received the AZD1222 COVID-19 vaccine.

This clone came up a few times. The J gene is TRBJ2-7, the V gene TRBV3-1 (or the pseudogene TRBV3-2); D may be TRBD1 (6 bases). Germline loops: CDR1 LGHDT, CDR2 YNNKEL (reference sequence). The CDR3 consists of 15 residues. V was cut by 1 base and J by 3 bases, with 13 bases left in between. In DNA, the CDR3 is TGTGCCAGCAGCCAAGCTGCAGGGGATCACTACGAGCAGTACTTC. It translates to CASSQAAGDHYEQYF.

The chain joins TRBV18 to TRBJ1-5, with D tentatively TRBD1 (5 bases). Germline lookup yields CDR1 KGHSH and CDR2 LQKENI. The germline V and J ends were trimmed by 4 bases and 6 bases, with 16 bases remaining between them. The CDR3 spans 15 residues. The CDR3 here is CASSLAPGTRQPQHF. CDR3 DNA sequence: TGTGCCAGCTCACTGGCCCCAGGGACGCGTCAGCCCCAGCATTTT.

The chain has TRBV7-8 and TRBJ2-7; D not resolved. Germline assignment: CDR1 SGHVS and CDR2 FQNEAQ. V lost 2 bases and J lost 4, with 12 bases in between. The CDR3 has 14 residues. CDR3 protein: CASSLTQTDYEQYF. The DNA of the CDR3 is TGTGCCAGCAGCTTAACACAAACGGATTACGAGCAGTACTTC.

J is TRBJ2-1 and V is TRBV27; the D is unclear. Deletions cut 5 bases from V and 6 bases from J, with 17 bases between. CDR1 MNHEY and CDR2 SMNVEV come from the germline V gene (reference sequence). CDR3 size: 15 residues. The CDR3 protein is CASSNTPPGPNEQFF. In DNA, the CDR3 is TGTGCCAGCAGTAACACCCCCCCCGGCCCCAATGAGCAGTTCTTC.

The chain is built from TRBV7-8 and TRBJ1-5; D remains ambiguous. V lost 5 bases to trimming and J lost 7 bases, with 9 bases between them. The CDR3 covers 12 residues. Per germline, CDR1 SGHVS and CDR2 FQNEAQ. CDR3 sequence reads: CASSPGEQPQHF. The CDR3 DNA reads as TGTGCCAGCAGCCCCGGGGAACAGCCCCAGCATTTT.

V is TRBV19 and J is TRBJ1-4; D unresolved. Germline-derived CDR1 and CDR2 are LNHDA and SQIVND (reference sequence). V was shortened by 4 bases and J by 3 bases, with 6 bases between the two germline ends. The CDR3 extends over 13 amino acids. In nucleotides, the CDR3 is TGTGCCAGTAGTAGTCGGTCTAATGAAAAACTGTTTTTT. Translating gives CASSSRSNEKLFF.

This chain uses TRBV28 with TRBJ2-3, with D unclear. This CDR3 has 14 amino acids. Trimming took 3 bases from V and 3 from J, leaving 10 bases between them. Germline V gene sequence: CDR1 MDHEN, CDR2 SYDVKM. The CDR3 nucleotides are TGTGCCAGCAGTTTTTTGTTAGGGACAGATACGCAGTATTTT. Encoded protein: CASSFLLGTDTQYF.

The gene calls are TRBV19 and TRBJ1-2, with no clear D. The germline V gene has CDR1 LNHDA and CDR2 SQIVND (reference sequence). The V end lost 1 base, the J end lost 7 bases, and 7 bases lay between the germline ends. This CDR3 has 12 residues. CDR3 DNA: TGTGCCAGTAGTATAGTTGGGGTTGGCTACACCTTC. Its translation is CASSIVGVGYTF.

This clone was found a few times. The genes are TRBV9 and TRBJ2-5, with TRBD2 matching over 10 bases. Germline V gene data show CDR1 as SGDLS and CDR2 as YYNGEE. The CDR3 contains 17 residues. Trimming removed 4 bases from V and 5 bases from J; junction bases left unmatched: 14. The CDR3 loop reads CASSTRGGAGGLETQYF. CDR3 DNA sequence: TGTGCCAGCAGCACACGCGGAGGAGCGGGGGGGCTGGAGACCCAGTACTTC.

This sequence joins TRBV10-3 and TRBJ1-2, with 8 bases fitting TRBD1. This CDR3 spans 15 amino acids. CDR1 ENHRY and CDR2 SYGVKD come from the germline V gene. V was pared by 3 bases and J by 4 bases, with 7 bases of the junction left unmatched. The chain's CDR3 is CAISEQDRVGYGYTF. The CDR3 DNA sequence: TGTGCCATCAGTGAACAGGACAGGGTGGGCTATGGCTACACCTTC.

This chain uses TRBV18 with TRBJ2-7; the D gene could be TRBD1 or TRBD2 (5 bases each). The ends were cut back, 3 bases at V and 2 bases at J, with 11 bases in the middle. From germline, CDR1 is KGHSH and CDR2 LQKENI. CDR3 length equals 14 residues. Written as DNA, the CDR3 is TGTGCCAGCTCACCCCCGGGACCTCCCTACGAGCAGTACTTC. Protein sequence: CASSPPGPPYEQYF.

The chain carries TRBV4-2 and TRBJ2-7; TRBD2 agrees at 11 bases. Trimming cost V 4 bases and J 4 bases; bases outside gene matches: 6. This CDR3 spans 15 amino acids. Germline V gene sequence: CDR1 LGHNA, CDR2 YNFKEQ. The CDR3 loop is CASSLSGGAGYEQYF. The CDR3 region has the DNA TGTGCCAGCAGCCTTAGCGGGGGGGCCGGGTACGAGCAGTACTTC.

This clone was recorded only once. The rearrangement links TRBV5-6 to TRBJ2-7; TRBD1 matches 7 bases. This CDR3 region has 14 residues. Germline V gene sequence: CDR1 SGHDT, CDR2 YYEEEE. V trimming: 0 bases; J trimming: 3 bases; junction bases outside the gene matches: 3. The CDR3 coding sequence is TGTGCCAGCAGCTTGGGGACAGGAATCTACGAGCAGTACTTC. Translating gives CASSLGTGIYEQYF.

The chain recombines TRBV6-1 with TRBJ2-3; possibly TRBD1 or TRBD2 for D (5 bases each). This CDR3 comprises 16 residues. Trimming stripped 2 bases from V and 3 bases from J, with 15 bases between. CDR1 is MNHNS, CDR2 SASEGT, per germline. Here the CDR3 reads CASSEWGSVLTDTQYF. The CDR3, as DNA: TGTGCCAGCAGTGAATGGGGGTCAGTACTAACAGATACGCAGTATTTT.

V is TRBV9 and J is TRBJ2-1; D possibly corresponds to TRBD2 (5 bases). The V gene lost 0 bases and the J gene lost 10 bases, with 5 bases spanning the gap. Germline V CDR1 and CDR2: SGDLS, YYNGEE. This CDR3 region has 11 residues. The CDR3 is CASSVAGEQFF. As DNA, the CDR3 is TGTGCCAGCAGCGTAGCGGGGGAGCAGTTCTTC.

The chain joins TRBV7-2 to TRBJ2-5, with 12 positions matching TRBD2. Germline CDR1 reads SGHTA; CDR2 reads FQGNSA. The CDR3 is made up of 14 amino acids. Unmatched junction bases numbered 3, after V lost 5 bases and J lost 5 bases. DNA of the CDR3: TGTGCCAGCAGCGCGACTAGCGGGAGCGAGACCCAGTACTTC. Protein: CASSATSGSETQYF.

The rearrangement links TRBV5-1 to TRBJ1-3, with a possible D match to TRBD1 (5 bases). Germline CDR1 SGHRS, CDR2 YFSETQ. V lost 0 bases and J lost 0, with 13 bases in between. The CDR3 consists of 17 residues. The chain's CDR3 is CASSLDLGATSGNTIYF. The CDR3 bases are TGCGCCAGCAGCTTGGATTTAGGGGCTACCTCTGGAAACACCATATATTTT. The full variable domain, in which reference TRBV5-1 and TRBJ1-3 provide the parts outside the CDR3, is KAGVTQTPRYLIKTRGQQVTLSCSPISGHRSVSWYQQTPGQGLQFLFEYFSETQRNKGNFPGRFSGRQFSNSRSEMNVSTLELGDSALYLCASSLDLGATSGNTIYFGEGSWLTVV.

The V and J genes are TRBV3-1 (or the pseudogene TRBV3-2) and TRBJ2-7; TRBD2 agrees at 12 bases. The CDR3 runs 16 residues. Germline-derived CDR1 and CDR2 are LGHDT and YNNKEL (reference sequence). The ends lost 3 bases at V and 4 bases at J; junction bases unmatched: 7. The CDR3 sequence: CASSQTSGRGSYEQYF. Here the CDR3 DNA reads TGTGCCAGCAGCCAGACTAGCGGGAGAGGGTCATACGAGCAGTACTTC.

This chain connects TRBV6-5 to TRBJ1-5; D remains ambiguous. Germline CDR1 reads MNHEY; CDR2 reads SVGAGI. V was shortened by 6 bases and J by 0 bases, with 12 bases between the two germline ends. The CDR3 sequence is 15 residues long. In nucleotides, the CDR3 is TGTGCCAGCAGGCCATTACAGACTAGCAATCAGCCCCAGCATTTT. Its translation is CASRPLQTSNQPQHF.

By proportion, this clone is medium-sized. The CDR3 DNA sequence: TGTGCAAGTCGCCGGGACAGGGGGCCTTCACCCCTCCACTTT. It is translated as CASRRDRGPSPLHF. The genes are TRBV12-2 and TRBJ1-6; the D call of TRBD1 is as the table states it, not checked on the DNA. TRBV12-2 constitutes a pseudogene. This CDR3 is built from 14 residues.

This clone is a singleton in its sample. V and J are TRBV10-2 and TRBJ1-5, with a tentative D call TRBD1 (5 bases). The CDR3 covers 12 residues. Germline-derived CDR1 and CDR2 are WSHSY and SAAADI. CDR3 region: CVGEGEDQPQHF. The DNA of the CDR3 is TGCGTTGGCGAAGGGGAAGATCAGCCCCAGCATTTT.

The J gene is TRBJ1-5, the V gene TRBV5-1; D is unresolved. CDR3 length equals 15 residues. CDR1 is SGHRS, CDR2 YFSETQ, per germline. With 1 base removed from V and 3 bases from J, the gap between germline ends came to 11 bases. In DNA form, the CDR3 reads TGCGCCAGCAGCTTGCGGGGAATGGACAATCAGCCCCAGCATTTT. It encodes CASSLRGMDNQPQHF.

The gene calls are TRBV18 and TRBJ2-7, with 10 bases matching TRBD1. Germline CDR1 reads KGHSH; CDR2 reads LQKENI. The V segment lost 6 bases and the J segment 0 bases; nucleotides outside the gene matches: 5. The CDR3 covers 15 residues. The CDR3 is CASSAGQGSSYEQYF. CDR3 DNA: TGTGCCAGCTCGGCGGGACAGGGGAGCTCCTACGAGCAGTACTTC. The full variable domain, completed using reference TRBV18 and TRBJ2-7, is NAGVMQNPRHLVRRRGQEARLRCSPMKGHSHVYWYRQLPEEGLKFMVYLQKENIIDESGMPKERFSAEFPKEGPSILRIQQVVRGDSAAYFCASSAGQGSSYEQYFGPGTRLTVT.

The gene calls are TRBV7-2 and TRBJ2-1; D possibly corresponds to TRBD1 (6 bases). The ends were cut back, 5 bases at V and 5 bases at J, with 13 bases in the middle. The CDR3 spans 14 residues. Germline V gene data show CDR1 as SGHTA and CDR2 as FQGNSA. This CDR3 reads CASSLRTVNNEQFF. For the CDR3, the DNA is TGTGCCAGCAGCCTCCGGACAGTTAACAATGAGCAGTTCTTC.

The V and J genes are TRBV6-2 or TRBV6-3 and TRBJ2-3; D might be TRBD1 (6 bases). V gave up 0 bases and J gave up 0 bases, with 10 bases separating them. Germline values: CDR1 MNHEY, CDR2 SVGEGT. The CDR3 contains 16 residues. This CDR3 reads CASSYSPTGSTDTQYF. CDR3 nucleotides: TGTGCCAGCAGTTACTCCCCTACAGGGAGCACAGATACGCAGTATTTT.